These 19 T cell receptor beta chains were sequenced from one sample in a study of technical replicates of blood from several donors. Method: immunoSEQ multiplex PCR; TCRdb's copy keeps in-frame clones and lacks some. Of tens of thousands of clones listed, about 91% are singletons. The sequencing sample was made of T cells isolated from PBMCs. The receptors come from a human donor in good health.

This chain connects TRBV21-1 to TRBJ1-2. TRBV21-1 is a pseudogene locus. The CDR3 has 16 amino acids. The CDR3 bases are TGTGCCAGCATAGTACGGGACTTAGCGGTCAGTTATGGCTACACCTTC. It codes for CASIVRDLAVSYGYTF.

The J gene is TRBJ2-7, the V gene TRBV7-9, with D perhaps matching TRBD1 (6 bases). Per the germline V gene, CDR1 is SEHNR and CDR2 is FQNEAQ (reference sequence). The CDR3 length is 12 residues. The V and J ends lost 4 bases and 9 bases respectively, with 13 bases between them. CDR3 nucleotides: TGTGCCAGCAGCTCGGACAGTCTTGGGCAGTACTTC. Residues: CASSSDSLGQYF.

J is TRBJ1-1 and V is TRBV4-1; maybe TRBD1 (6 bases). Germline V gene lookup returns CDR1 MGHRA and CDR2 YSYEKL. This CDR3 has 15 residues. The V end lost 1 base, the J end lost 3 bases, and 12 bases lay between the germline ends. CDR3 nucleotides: TGCGCCAGCAGCCAAGGCAGGGGTGTATACACTGAAGCTTTCTTT. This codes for CASSQGRGVYTEAFF.

The DNA of the CDR3 is TGTGCCAGCAGCTCGCGACTAGCGGGAGGGCCGAACGAGCAGTACTTC. It is translated as CASSSRLAGGPNEQYF. The chain couples TRBV13 to TRBJ2-7; 14 nucleotides agree with TRBD2. The germline CDR1 and CDR2 sequences are PRHDT and FYEKMQ (reference sequence). The J segment lost 5 bases and the V segment lost 4 bases, leaving 7 bases of the junction unmatched. The CDR3 loop spans 16 amino acids.

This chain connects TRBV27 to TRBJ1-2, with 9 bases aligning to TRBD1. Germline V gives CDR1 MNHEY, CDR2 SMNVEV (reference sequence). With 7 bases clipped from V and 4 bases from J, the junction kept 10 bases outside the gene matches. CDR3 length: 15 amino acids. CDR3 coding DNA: TGTGCCAGCATGAGTTGGGACAGGGCACGCTATGGCTACACCTTC. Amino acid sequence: CASMSWDRARYGYTF.

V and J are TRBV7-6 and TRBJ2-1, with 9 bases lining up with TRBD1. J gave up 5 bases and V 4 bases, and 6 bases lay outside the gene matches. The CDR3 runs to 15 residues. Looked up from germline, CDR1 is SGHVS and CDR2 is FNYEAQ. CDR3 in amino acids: CASSSGTGRNNEQFF. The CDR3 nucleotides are TGTGCCAGCAGCTCCGGGACAGGGAGGAACAATGAGCAGTTCTTC. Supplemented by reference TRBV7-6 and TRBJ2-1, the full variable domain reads GAGVSQSPRYKVTKRGQDVALRCDPISGHVSLYWYRQALGQGPEFLTYFNYEAQQDKSGLPNDRFSAERPEGSISTLTIQRTEQRDSAMYRCASSSGTGRNNEQFFGPGTRLTVL.

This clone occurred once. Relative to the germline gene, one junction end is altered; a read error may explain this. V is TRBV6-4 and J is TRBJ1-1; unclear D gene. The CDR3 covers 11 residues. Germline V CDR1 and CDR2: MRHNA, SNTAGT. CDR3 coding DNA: TGTGCCAGCAGTGACGGGTCGGAGTTTCGGTTT. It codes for CASSDGSEFRF.

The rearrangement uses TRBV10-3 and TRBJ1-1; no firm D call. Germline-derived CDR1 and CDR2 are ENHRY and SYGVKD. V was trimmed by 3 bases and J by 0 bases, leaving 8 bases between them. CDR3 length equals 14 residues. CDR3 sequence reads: CAISEDGLNTEAFF. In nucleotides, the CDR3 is TGTGCCATCAGTGAAGACGGGTTGAACACTGAAGCTTTCTTT.

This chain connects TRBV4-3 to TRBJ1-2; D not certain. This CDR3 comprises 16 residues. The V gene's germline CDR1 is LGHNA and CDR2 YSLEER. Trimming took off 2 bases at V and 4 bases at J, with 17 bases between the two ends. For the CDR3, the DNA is TGCGCCAGCAGCCAACAAGCGCAGACGCCGCCCTATGGCTACACCTTC. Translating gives CASSQQAQTPPYGYTF.

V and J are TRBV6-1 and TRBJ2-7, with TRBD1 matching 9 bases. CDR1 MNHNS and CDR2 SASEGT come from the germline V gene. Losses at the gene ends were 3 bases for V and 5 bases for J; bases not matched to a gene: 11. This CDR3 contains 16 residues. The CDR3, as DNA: TGTGCCAGCAGTGAGATGGGGGACAGGGAGATCAACGAGCAGTACTTC. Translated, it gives CASSEMGDREINEQYF.

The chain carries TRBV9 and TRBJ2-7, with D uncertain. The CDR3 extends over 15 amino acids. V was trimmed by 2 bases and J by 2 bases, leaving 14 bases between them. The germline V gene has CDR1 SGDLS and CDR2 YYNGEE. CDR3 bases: TGTGCCAGCAGCGTTGTCGGGTCGACTCCCTACGAGCAGTACTTC. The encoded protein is CASSVVGSTPYEQYF. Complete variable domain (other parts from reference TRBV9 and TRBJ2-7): DSGVTQTPKHLITATGQRVTLRCSPRSGDLSVYWYQQSLDQGLQFLIQYYNGEERAKGNILERFSAQQFPDLHSELNLSSLELGDSALYFCASSVVGSTPYEQYFGPGTRLTVT.

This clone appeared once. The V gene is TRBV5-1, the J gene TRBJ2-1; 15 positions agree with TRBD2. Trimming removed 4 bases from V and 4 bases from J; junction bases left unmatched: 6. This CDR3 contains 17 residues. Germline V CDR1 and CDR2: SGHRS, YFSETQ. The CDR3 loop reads CASSPGLAGGRYNEQFF. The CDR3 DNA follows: TGCGCCAGCAGCCCCGGACTAGCGGGAGGGCGTTACAATGAGCAGTTCTTC.

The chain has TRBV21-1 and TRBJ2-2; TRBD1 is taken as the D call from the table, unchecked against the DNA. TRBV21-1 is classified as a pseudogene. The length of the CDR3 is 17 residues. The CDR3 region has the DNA TGTGCCAGCAGCAAAGTTAGCCCGGGACACAATCCTGGGGAGCTGTTTTTT. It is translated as CASSKVSPGHNPGELFF.

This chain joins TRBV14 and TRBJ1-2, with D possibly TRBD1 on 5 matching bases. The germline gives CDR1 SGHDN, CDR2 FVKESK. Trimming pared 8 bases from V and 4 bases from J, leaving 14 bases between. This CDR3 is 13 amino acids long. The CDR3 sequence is CASASAGTYGYTF. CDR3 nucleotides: TGTGCCAGCGCCAGTGCGGGGACCTATGGCTACACCTTC.

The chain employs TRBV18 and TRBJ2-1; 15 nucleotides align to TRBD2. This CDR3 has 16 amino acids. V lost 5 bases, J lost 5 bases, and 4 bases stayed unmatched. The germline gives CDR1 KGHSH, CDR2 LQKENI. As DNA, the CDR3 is TGTGCCAGCTCAGGACTAGCGGGAGGGACGAACAATGAGCAGTTCTTC. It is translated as CASSGLAGGTNNEQFF. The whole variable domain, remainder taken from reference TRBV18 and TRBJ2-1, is NAGVMQNPRHLVRRRGQEARLRCSPMKGHSHVYWYRQLPEEGLKFMVYLQKENIIDESGMPKERFSAEFPKEGPSILRIQQVVRGDSAAYFCASSGLAGGTNNEQFFGPGTRLTVL.

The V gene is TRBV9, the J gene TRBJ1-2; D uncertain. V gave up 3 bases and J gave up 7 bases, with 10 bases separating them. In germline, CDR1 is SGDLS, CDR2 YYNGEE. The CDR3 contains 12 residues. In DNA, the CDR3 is TGTGCCAGCAGCGGCGGAGGGAGTGGCTACACCTTC. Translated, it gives CASSGGGSGYTF.

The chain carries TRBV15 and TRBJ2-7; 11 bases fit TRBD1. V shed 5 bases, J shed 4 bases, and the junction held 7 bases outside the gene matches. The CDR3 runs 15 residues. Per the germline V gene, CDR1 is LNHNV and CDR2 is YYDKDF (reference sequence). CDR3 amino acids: CATSFGTGGLYEQYF. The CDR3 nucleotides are TGTGCCACCAGCTTCGGGACAGGGGGACTTTACGAGCAGTACTTC.

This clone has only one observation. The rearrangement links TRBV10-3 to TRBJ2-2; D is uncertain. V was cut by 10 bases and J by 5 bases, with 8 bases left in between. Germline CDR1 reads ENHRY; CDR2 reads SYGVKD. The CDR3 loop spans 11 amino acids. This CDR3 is CATAGTGELFF. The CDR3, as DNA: TGTGCCACGGCCGGGACCGGGGAGCTGTTTTTT.

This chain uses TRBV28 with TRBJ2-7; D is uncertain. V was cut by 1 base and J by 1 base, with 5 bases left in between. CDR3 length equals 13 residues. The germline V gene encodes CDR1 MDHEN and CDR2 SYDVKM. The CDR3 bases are TGTGCCAGCAGTTTATACGGGTCCTACGAGCAGTACTTC. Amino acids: CASSLYGSYEQYF. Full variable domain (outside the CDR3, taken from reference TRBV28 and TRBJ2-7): DVKVTQSSRYLVKRTGEKVFLECVQDMDHENMFWYRQDPGLGLRLIYFSYDVKMKEKGDIPEGYSVSREKKERFSLILESASTNQTSMYLCASSLYGSYEQYFGPGTRLTVT.